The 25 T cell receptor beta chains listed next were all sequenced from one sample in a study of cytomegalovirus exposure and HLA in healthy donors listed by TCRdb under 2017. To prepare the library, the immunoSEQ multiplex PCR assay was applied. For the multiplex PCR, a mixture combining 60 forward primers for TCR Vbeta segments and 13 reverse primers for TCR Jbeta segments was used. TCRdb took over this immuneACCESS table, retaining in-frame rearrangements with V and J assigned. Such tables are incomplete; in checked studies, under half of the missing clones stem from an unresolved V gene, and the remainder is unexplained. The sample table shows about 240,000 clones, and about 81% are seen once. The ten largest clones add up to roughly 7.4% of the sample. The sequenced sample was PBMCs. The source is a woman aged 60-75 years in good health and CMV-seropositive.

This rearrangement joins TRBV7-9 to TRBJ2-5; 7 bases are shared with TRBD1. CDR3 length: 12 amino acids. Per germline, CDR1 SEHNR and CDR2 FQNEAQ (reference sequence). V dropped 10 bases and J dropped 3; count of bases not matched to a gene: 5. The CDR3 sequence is CAIADREETQYF. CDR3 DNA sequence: TGTGCCATCGCCGACAGGGAAGAGACCCAGTACTTC.

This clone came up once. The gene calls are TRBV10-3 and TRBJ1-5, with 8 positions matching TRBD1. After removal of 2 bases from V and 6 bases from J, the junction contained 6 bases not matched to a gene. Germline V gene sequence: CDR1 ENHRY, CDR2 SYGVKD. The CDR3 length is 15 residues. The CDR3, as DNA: TGTGCCATCAGTGAGCGTCAGGGGGCAGGTCAGCCCCAGCATTTT. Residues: CAISERQGAGQPQHF.

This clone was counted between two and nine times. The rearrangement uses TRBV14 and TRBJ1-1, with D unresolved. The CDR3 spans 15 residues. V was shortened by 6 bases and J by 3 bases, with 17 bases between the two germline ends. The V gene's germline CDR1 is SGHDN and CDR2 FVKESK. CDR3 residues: CASRREGELYTEAFF. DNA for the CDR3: TGTGCCAGCAGAAGGGAGGGCGAATTATACACTGAAGCTTTCTTT.

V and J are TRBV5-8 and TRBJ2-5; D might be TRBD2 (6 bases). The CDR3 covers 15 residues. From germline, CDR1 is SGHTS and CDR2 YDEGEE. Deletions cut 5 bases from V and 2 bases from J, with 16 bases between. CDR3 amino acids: CASSHGMGGQETQYF. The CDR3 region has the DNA TGTGCCAGCAGTCATGGGATGGGGGGACAAGAGACCCAGTACTTC. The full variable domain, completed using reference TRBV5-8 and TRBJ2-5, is EAGVTQSPTHLIKTRGQQATLRCSPISGHTSVYWYQQALGLGLQFLLWYDEGEERNRGNFPPRFSGRQFPNYSSELNVNALELEDSALYLCASSHGMGGQETQYFGPGTRLLVL.

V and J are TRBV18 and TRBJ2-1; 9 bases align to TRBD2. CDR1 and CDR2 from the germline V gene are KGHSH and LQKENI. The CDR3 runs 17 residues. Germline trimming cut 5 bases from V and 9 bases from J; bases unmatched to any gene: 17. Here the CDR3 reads CASSTIPGLAAGGEQFF. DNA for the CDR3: TGTGCCAGCTCAACCATCCCGGGACTAGCTGCCGGAGGTGAGCAGTTCTTC.

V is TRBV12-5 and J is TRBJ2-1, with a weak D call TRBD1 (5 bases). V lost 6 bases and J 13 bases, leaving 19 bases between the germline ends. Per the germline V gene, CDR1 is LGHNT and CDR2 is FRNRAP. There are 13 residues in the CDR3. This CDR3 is CASGSEQARRQFF. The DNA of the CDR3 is TGTGCTAGTGGATCTGAACAGGCCCGACGACAGTTCTTC.

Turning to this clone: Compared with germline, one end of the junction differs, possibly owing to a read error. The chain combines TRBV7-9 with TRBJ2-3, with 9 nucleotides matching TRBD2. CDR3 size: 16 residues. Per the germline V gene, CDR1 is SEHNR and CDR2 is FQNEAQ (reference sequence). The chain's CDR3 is CSSSLGVAGVVDTQYF. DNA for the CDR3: TGTTCCAGCAGCTTAGGGGTAGCGGGAGTAGTAGATACGCAGTATTTT.

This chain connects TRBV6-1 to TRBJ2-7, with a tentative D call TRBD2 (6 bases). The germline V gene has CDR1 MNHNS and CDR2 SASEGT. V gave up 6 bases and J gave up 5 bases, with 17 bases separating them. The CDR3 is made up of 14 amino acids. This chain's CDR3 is CASRPGLAWDEQYF. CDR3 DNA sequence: TGTGCCAGCAGGCCGGGACTTGCCTGGGACGAGCAGTACTTC.

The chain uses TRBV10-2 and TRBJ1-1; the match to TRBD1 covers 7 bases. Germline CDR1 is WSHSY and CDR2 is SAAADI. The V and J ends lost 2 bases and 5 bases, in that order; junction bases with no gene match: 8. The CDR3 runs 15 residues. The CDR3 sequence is CASSEPRGRGTEAFF. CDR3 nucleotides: TGCGCCAGCAGTGAGCCGAGGGGGCGTGGGACTGAAGCTTTCTTT.

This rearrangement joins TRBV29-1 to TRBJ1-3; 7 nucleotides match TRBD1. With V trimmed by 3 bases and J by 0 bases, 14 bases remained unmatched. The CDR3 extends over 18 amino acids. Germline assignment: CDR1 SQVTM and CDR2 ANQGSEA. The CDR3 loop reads CSVEGPTGQVSSGNTIYF. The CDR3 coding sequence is TGCAGCGTTGAGGGTCCAACCGGACAGGTTAGCTCTGGAAACACCATATATTTT.

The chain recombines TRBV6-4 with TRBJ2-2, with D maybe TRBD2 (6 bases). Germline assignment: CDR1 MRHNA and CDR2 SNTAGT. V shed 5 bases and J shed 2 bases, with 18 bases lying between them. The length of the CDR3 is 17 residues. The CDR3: CASSPRGGLPNTGELFF. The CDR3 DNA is TGTGCCAGCAGTCCCCGAGGAGGGCTTCCTAACACCGGGGAGCTGTTTTTT.

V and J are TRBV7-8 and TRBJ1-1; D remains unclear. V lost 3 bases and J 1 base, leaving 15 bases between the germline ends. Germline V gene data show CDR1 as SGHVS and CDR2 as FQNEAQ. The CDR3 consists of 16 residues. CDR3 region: CASSFLAGWGNTEAFF. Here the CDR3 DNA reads TGTGCCAGCAGCTTCCTAGCCGGGTGGGGGAACACTGAAGCTTTCTTT.

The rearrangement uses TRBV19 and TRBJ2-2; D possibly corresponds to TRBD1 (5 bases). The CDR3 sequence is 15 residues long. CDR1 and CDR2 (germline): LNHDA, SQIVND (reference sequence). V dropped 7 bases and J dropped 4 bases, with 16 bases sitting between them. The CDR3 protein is CASNVGQLFTGELFF. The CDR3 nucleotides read TGTGCCAGTAATGTCGGACAACTTTTCACCGGGGAGCTGTTTTTT.

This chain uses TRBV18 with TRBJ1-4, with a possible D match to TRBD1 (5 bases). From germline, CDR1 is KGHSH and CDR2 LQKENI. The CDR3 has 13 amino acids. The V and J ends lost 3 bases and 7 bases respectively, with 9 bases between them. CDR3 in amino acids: CASSPAGGEKLFF. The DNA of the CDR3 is TGTGCCAGCTCACCCGCGGGGGGTGAAAAACTGTTTTTT.

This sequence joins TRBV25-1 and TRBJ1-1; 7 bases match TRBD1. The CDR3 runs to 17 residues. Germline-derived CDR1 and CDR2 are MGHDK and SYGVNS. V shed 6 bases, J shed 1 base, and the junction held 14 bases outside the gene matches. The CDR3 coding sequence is TGTGCCAGCAGCTCCTTTGTCCCGGGACAGACGAACACTGAAGCTTTCTTT. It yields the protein CASSSFVPGQTNTEAFF.

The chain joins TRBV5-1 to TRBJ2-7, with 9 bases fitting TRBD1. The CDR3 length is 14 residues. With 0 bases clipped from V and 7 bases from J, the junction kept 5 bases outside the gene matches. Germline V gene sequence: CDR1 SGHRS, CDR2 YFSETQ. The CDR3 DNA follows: TGCGCCAGCAGCTTGGCGGGACAGGGTAGTGAGCAGTACTTC. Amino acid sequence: CASSLAGQGSEQYF.

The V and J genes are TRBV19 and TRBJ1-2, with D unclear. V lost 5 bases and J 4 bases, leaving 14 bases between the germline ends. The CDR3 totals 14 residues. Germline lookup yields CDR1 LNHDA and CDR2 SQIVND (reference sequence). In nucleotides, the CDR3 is TGTGCCAGTAGTGTCGGCCGGGAAATCTATGGCTACACCTTC. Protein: CASSVGREIYGYTF. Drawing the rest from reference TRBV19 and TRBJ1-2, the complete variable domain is DGGITQSPKYLFRKEGQNVTLSCEQNLNHDAMYWYRQDPGQGLRLIYYSQIVNDFQKGDIAEGYSVSREKKESFPLTVTSAQKNPTAFYLCASSVGREIYGYTFGSGTRLTVV.

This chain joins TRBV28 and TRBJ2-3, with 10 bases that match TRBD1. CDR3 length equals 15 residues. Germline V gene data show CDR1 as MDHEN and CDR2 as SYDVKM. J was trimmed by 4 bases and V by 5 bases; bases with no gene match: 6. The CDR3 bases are TGTGCCAGCAGTGTGGACAGGGGGTTCCCAGATACGCAGTATTTT. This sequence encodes CASSVDRGFPDTQYF.

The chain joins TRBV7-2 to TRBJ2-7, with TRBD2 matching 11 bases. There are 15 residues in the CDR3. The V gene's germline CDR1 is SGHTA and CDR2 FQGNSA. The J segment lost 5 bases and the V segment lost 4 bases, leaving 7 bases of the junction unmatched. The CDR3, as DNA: TGTGCCAGCAGCTACTTAGCGGGAGGGCCCGACGAGCAGTACTTC. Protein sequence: CASSYLAGGPDEQYF.

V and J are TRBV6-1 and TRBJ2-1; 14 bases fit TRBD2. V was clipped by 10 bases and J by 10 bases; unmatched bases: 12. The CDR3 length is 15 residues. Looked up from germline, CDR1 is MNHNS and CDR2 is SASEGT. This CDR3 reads CATGTSGRVVREQFF. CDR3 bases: TGTGCCACCGGGACTAGCGGGAGAGTAGTCAGGGAGCAGTTCTTC.

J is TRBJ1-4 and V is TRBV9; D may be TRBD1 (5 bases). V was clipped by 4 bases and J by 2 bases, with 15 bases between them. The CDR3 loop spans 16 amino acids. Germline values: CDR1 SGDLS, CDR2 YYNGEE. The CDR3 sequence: CASSPGASTTNEKLFF. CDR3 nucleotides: TGTGCCAGCAGCCCTGGGGCGTCCACCACTAATGAAAAACTGTTTTTT.

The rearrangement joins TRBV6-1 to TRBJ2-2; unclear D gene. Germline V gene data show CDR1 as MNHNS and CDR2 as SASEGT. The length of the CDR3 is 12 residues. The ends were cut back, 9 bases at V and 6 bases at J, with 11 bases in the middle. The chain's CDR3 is CASGHASGELFF. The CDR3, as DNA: TGTGCCAGTGGTCATGCGTCCGGGGAGCTGTTTTTT.

Written as DNA, the CDR3 is TGTGCCAGCAGTTACGCACGCCGGGAGGGAGAGCAGTACTTC. Translating gives CASSYARREGEQYF. This chain joins TRBV6-6 and TRBJ2-7; 8 bases fit TRBD2. The CDR3 sequence is 14 residues long. With V trimmed by 2 bases and J by 7 bases, 7 bases remained unmatched. Germline V CDR1 and CDR2: MNHNY, SVGAGI (reference sequence).

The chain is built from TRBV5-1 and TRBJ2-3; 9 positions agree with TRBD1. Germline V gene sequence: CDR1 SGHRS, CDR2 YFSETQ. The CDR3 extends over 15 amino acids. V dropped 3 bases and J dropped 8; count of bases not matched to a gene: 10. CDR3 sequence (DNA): TGCGCCAGCAGCTCCACCGGGACAGGGACGGGTACGCAGTATTTT. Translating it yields CASSSTGTGTGTQYF.

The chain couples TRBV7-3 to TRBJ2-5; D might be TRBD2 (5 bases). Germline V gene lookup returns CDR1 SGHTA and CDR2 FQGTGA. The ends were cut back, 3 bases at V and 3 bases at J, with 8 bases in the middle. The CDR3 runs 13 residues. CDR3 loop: CASSFSREETQYF. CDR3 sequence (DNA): TGTGCCAGCAGCTTTTCGCGGGAAGAGACCCAGTACTTC.